A single sample is the source of the 27 T cell receptor beta chains below, sequenced in a study of cytomegalovirus exposure and HLA in healthy donors. Researchers ran the PCR with 60 Vbeta and 13 Jbeta primers. Assay: immunoSEQ multiplex PCR; the TCRdb copy retains only in-frame clones and omits some. The sample shows about 43,000 clones, 70% to 80% of them seen only once. The sample was PBMCs. The receptor source for this set is a man aged 25 to 40 in good health and CMV-seronegative.

This rearrangement joins TRBV7-9 to TRBJ2-7; the D gene is possibly TRBD1 (7 bases). The CDR3 totals 15 residues. V lost 0 bases to trimming and J lost 7 bases, with 16 bases between them. The germline V gene has CDR1 SEHNR and CDR2 FQNEAQ (reference sequence). The CDR3 nucleotides are TGTGCCAGCAGCTTAGCGGAAGGGGGCGCGGGGGAGCAGTACTTC. Its protein product is CASSLAEGGAGEQYF.

The rearrangement links TRBV18 to TRBJ1-1; 7 bases match TRBD1. The length of the CDR3 is 14 residues. Germline V CDR1 and CDR2: KGHSH, LQKENI. The J segment lost 3 bases and the V segment lost 4 bases, leaving 5 bases of the junction unmatched. Here the CDR3 DNA reads TGTGCCAGCTCACTAGGACAGGCCCACACTGAAGCTTTCTTT. Translated: CASSLGQAHTEAFF.

The sample holds a few counts of this clone. At one of its ends the junction is not consistent with the germline gene, which may arise from a read error. The chain joins TRBV28 to TRBJ2-5; 9 positions agree with TRBD1. The CDR3 spans 11 residues. Looked up from germline, CDR1 is MDHEN and CDR2 is SYDVKM. The CDR3 nucleotides are TGTGCCAGCAGTTACCGGGACAGGGTTGACTTC. Protein sequence: CASSYRDRVDF.

The V and J genes are TRBV6-6 and TRBJ2-2; TRBD1 aligns across 9 bases. With 1 base clipped from V and 2 bases from J, the junction kept 2 bases outside the gene matches. Germline CDR1 MNHNY, CDR2 SVGAGI (reference sequence). CDR3 length equals 16 residues. CDR3 loop: CASSYYRGRNTGELFF. The CDR3 region has the DNA TGTGCCAGCAGTTACTACAGGGGGCGAAACACCGGGGAGCTGTTTTTT.

The gene calls are TRBV5-1 and TRBJ2-3; D possibly corresponds to TRBD2 (5 bases). CDR1 and CDR2 (germline): SGHRS, YFSETQ. The length of the CDR3 is 14 residues. V lost 6 bases and J lost 2, with 13 bases in between. The CDR3 DNA reads as TGCGCCAGCAAGAGGACTGAGAACACAGATACGCAGTATTTT. Protein product: CASKRTENTDTQYF.

The rearrangement uses TRBV18 and TRBJ2-2; D remains ambiguous. V was clipped by 2 bases and J by 1 base, with 8 bases between them. The CDR3 has 15 amino acids. Germline assignment: CDR1 KGHSH and CDR2 LQKENI. The DNA of the CDR3 is TGTGCCAGCTCACCAATTCAGCGGAACACCGGGGAGCTGTTTTTT. It codes for CASSPIQRNTGELFF.

This sequence joins TRBV11-2 and TRBJ2-2, with 9 bases fitting TRBD2. The V gene end was trimmed by 5 bases and the J gene end by 4 bases; junction bases not matched to a gene: 11. The CDR3 length is 17 residues. Germline CDR1 SGHAT, CDR2 FQNNGV. CDR3 residues: CASSPPTSGDFTGELFF. The CDR3 coding sequence is TGTGCCAGCAGCCCCCCGACTAGCGGAGATTTCACCGGGGAGCTGTTTTTT.

The CDR3 sequence is CASSFLLAGGLYNEQFF. CDR3 sequence (DNA): TGTGCCAGCAGCTTCCTTCTAGCGGGAGGGCTTTACAATGAGCAGTTCTTC. The chain is built from TRBV7-2 and TRBJ2-1; TRBD2 matches at 12 bases. The V gene's germline CDR1 is SGHTA and CDR2 FQGNSA. The CDR3 loop spans 17 amino acids. Losses at the gene ends were 3 bases for V and 4 bases for J; bases not matched to a gene: 7.

The chain has TRBV5-1 and TRBJ2-1, with 14 bases that match TRBD2. The CDR3 spans 19 residues. Germline values: CDR1 SGHRS, CDR2 YFSETQ. Trimming at V came to 1 base and at J to 5 bases, leaving 11 bases not matched to a gene. This CDR3 is CASSLSPGTSGRSNNEQFF. The CDR3 nucleotides are TGCGCCAGCAGCTTGTCCCCCGGGACTAGCGGGAGATCTAACAATGAGCAGTTCTTC. The full variable domain, in which reference TRBV5-1 and TRBJ2-1 provide the parts outside the CDR3, is KAGVTQTPRYLIKTRGQQVTLSCSPISGHRSVSWYQQTPGQGLQFLFEYFSETQRNKGNFPGRFSGRQFSNSRSEMNVSTLELGDSALYLCASSLSPGTSGRSNNEQFFGPGTRLTVL.

The chain employs TRBV5-1 and TRBJ2-5, with 7 bases fitting TRBD2. This CDR3 has 16 amino acids. The germline CDR1 and CDR2 sequences are SGHRS and YFSETQ. Trimming cost V 3 bases and J 3 bases; bases outside gene matches: 11. CDR3 sequence (DNA): TGCGCCAGCAGCTCGACGCCGGGACTACAGGAAGAGACCCAGTACTTC. Amino acids: CASSSTPGLQEETQYF.

Points on this clone: A junction end diverges from the germline sequence, so it may reflect a read error. The V and J genes are TRBV18 and TRBJ2-5; D is possibly TRBD1 (5 bases). There are 13 residues in the CDR3. Germline V gene lookup returns CDR1 KGHSH and CDR2 LQKENI. The CDR3 spells CASATLGQEAQYF. Here the CDR3 DNA reads TGTGCCAGCGCCACGCTGGGGCAAGAGGCCCAGTACTTC. The entire variable domain, with the rest obtained from reference TRBV18 and TRBJ2-5, is as follows: NAGVMQNPRHLVRRRGQEARLRCSPMKGHSHVYWYRQLPEEGLKFMVYLQKENIIDESGMPKERFSAEFPKEGPSILRIQQVVRGDSAAYFCASATLGQEAQYFGPGTRLLVL.

The chain links TRBV18 to TRBJ2-2, with 7 bases fitting TRBD1. V shed 4 bases and J 5 bases; nucleotides not matched to a gene: 4. The germline V gene encodes CDR1 KGHSH and CDR2 LQKENI. The CDR3 has 14 residues. CDR3 protein: CASSRGQATGELFF. The CDR3 DNA is TGTGCCAGCTCACGAGGACAGGCAACCGGGGAGCTGTTTTTT.

This chain joins TRBV5-4 and TRBJ2-1; D is possibly TRBD2 (6 bases). CDR1 is SGHNT and CDR2 is YYREEE in the germline V gene (reference sequence). V was shortened by 0 bases and J by 4 bases, with 17 bases between the two germline ends. There are 17 residues in the CDR3. CDR3 region: CASSLVVLFGGYNEQFF. The CDR3 DNA reads TGTGCCAGCAGCTTGGTGGTCTTATTCGGGGGATACAATGAGCAGTTCTTC. Full variable domain (rest looked up from reference TRBV5-4 and TRBJ2-1): ETGVTQSPTHLIKTRGQQVTLRCSSQSGHNTVSWYQQALGQGPQFIFQYYREEENGRGNFPPRFSGLQFPNYSSELNVNALELDDSALYLCASSLVVLFGGYNEQFFGPGTRLTVL.

The chain links TRBV18 to TRBJ2-1, with D possibly being TRBD1 (7 bases). This CDR3 comprises 18 residues. V lost 3 bases to trimming and J lost 5 bases, with 23 bases between them. Germline CDR1 and CDR2: KGHSH and LQKENI. The CDR3 bases are TGTGCCAGCTCACCCACGACAGGGATGGGCGGGGAGAACAATGAGCAGTTCTTC. Translating gives CASSPTTGMGGENNEQFF.

This chain joins TRBV5-6 and TRBJ1-2, with 8 bases identical to TRBD1. This CDR3 region has 15 residues. V trimming: 4 bases; J trimming: 4 bases; junction bases outside the gene matches: 9. The germline V gene has CDR1 SGHDT and CDR2 YYEEEE. The CDR3 loop is CASSVGDRTIYGYTF. CDR3 sequence (DNA): TGTGCCAGCAGCGTGGGGGACAGGACTATCTATGGCTACACCTTC.

This clone was found a few times. The V gene is TRBV28, the J gene TRBJ1-1, with D possibly TRBD1 on 5 matching bases. The V gene lost 6 bases and the J gene lost 6 bases, with 20 bases spanning the gap. Germline values: CDR1 MDHEN, CDR2 SYDVKM. CDR3 length: 15 residues. CDR3 sequence: CASRADTRPNAEAFF. CDR3 in DNA: TGTGCCAGCAGGGCGGACACAAGGCCTAATGCTGAAGCTTTCTTT.

This chain connects TRBV7-2 to TRBJ1-1; maybe TRBD1 (5 bases). The germline V gene has CDR1 SGHTA and CDR2 FQGNSA. Trimming removed 5 bases from V and 0 bases from J, with 10 bases in between. The CDR3 runs to 14 residues. CDR3 coding DNA: TGTGCCAGCAGCCCCTGGGACTTGAACACTGAAGCTTTCTTT. It encodes CASSPWDLNTEAFF.

V gene TRBV19 combines with J gene TRBJ1-5; D gene uncertain. CDR1 and CDR2 from the germline V gene are LNHDA and SQIVND (reference sequence). Trimming stripped 3 bases from V and 5 bases from J, with 11 bases between. This CDR3 is 14 amino acids long. CDR3 protein: CASSIFYRDQPQHF. The CDR3, as DNA: TGTGCCAGTAGTATTTTTTACCGGGATCAGCCCCAGCATTTT.

This sequence joins TRBV4-3 and TRBJ2-5; D possibly corresponds to TRBD1 (6 bases). The germline gives CDR1 LGHNA, CDR2 YSLEER. This CDR3 comprises 16 residues. V was trimmed by 1 base and J by 7 bases, leaving 19 bases between them. CDR3: CASSQGAAGVGLTQYF. CDR3 DNA: TGCGCCAGCAGCCAAGGAGCAGCAGGGGTCGGTTTGACCCAGTACTTC.

Worth noting for this clone: One end of the junction is discordant with germline, which a read error may explain. This sample includes further DNA sequences coding for the same CDR3. This chain joins TRBV28 and TRBJ1-2, with no clear D. Germline lookup yields CDR1 MDHEN and CDR2 SYDVKM. The CDR3 is 16 amino acids. The chain's CDR3 is CASSLRSLGTEDGYTF. CDR3 nucleotides: TGCGCCAGCAGTTTAAGGAGTTTGGGAACGGAGGATGGCTACACCTTC.

The chain employs TRBV4-3 and TRBJ1-1; 9 bases line up with TRBD1. The CDR3 extends over 13 amino acids. Per the germline V gene, CDR1 is LGHNA and CDR2 is YSLEER. Trimming at V came to 4 bases and at J to 5 bases, leaving 2 bases not matched to a gene. CDR3 sequence reads: CASSRGTGTEAFF. CDR3 nucleotide sequence: TGCGCCAGCAGCCGGGGGACAGGGACTGAAGCTTTCTTT.

The chain joins TRBV11-2 to TRBJ2-1, with TRBD2 matching over 12 bases. Germline V gene lookup returns CDR1 SGHAT and CDR2 FQNNGV. This CDR3 is 16 amino acids long. V gave up 5 bases and J gave up 6 bases; unmatched junction bases: 8. CDR3 protein: CASSVRLAGVLNEQFF. CDR3 nucleotides: TGTGCCAGCAGCGTCAGACTAGCGGGAGTACTCAATGAGCAGTTCTTC. Using reference TRBV11-2 and TRBJ2-1 for the parts outside the CDR3, the full variable domain is EAGVAQSPRYKIIEKRQSVAFWCNPISGHATLYWYQQILGQGPKLLIQFQNNGVVDDSQLPKDRFSAERLKGVDSTLKIQPAKLEDSAVYLCASSVRLAGVLNEQFFGPGTRLTVL.

This rearrangement joins TRBV30 to TRBJ1-2; D unclear. CDR3 length: 15 amino acids. The germline CDR1 and CDR2 sequences are GTSNPN and SVGIG (reference sequence). V was clipped by 0 bases and J by 3 bases, with 14 bases between them. The CDR3 loop is CAWSVNSGGDYGYTF. The CDR3 DNA sequence: TGTGCCTGGAGTGTAAATTCGGGTGGCGACTATGGCTACACCTTC.

This chain joins TRBV6-5 and TRBJ2-2; D might be TRBD2 (6 bases). Germline V gene lookup returns CDR1 MNHEY and CDR2 SVGAGI. CDR3 length equals 15 residues. Between the trimmed V and J ends, which lost 7 bases and 5 bases, there was a span of 17 bases. This CDR3 is CASIAFDGRTGELFF. The CDR3, as DNA: TGTGCCAGCATAGCCTTTGACGGGAGAACCGGGGAGCTGTTTTTT.

The V gene is TRBV30, the J gene TRBJ1-2; maybe TRBD1 (5 bases). Germline lookup yields CDR1 GTSNPN and CDR2 SVGIG (reference sequence). CDR3 length: 15 amino acids. Trimming stripped 2 bases from V and 7 bases from J, with 20 bases between. The CDR3 DNA sequence: TGTGCCTGGAGTTTCGGGGCGGGGCAGGGCTTTGGCTACACCTTC. Its protein product is CAWSFGAGQGFGYTF.

The chain is built from TRBV7-9 and TRBJ2-4; D is perhaps TRBD2 (6 bases). Trimming took 0 bases from V and 0 from J, leaving 9 bases between them. This CDR3 has 16 residues. Germline V gene sequence: CDR1 SEHNR, CDR2 FQNEAQ (reference sequence). CDR3 loop: CASSLAGDLAKNIQYF. The DNA of the CDR3 is TGTGCCAGCAGCTTAGCGGGGGACTTAGCCAAAAACATTCAGTACTTC. Filled out from reference TRBV7-9 and TRBJ2-4, the complete variable domain reads DTGVSQNPRHKITKRGQNVTFRCDPISEHNRLYWYRQTLGQGPEFLTYFQNEAQLEKSRLLSDRFSAERPKGSFSTLEIQRTEQGDSAMYLCASSLAGDLAKNIQYFGAGTRLSVL.

The V and J genes are TRBV18 and TRBJ1-4, with 7 nucleotides matching TRBD1. CDR3 length equals 17 residues. The trim removed 1 base at V and 3 bases at J, leaving 8 bases unmatched. Germline V gives CDR1 KGHSH, CDR2 LQKENI. CDR3 nucleotide sequence: TGTGCCAGCTCACCACAACAGGGGTCGACCGCTAATGAAAAACTGTTTTTT. Translating it yields CASSPQQGSTANEKLFF.